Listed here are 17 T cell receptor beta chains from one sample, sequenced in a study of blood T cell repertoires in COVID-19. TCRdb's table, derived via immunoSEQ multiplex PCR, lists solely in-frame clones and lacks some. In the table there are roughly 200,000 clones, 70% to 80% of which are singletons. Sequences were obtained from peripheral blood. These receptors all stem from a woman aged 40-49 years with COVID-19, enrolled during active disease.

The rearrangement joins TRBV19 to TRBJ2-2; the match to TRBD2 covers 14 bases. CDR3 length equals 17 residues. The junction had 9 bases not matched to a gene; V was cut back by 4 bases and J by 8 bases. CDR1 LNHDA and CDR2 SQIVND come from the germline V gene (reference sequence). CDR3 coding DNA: TGTGCCAGTAGTAACTCGCCGGGACTAGCGGGGGAGGGGGAGCTGTTTTTT. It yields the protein CASSNSPGLAGEGELFF.

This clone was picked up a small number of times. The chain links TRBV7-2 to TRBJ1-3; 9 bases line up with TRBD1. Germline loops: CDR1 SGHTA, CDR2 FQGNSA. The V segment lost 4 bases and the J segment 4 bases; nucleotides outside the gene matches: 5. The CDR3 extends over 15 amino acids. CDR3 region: CASSSQQGAGNTIYF. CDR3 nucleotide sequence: TGTGCCAGCAGCTCGCAACAGGGGGCGGGAAACACCATATATTTT.

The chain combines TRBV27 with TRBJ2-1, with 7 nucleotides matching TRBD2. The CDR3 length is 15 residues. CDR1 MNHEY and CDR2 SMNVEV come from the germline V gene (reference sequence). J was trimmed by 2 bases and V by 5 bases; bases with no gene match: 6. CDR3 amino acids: CASSGRLAPYNEQFF. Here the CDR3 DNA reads TGTGCCAGCAGTGGTCGACTAGCCCCCTACAATGAGCAGTTCTTC.

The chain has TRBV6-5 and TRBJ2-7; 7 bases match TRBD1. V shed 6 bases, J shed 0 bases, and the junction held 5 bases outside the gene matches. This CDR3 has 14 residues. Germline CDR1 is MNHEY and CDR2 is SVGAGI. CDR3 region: CASSLRTGSYEQYF. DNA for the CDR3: TGTGCCAGCAGCCTGAGGACAGGCTCCTACGAGCAGTACTTC.

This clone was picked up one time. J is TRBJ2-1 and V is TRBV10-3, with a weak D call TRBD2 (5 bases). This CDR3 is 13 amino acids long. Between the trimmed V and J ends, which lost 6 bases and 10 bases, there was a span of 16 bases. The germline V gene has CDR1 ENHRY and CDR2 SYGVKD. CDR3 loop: CAIRAEAPHEQFF. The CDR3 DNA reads TGTGCCATCAGGGCGGAGGCTCCTCACGAGCAGTTCTTC.

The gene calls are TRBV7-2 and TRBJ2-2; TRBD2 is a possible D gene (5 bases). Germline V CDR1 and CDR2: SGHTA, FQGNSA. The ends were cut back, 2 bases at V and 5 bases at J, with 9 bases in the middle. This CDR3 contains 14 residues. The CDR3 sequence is CASSLRGRTGELFF. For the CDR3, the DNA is TGTGCCAGCAGCTTAAGAGGGCGTACCGGGGAGCTGTTTTTT.

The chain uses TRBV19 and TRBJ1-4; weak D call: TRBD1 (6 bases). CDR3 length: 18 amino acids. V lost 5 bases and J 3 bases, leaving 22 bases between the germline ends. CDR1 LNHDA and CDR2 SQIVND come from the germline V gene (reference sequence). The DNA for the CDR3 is TGTGCCAGTAGTCTCTTTGACAGGTTGGAGAGGCCTAATGAAAAACTGTTTTTT. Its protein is CASSLFDRLERPNEKLFF.

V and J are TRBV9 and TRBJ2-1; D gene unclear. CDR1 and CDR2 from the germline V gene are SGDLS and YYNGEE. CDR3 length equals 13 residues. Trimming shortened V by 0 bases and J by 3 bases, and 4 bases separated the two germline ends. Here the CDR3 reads CASSVGVYNEQFF. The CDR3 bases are TGTGCCAGCAGCGTAGGAGTCTACAATGAGCAGTTCTTC.

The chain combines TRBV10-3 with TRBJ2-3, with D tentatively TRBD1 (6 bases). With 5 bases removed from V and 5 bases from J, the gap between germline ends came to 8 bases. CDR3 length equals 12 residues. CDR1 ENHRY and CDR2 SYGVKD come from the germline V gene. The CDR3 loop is CAISPGVDTQYF. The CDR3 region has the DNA TGTGCCATCAGTCCAGGGGTAGATACGCAGTATTTT.

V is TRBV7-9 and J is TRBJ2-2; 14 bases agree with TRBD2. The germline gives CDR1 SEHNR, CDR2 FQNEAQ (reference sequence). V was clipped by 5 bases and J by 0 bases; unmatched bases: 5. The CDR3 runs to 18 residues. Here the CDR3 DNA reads TGTGCCAGCAGCCCCCGGACTAGCGGGGGGACGAACACCGGGGAGCTGTTTTTT. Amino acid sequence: CASSPRTSGGTNTGELFF.

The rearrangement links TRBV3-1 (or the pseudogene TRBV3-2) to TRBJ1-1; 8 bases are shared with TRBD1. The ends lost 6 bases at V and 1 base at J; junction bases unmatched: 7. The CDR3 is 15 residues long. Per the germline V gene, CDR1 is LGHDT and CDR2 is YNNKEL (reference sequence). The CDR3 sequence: CASRPQGARNTEAFF. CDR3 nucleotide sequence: TGTGCCAGCAGACCCCAGGGGGCGCGGAACACTGAAGCTTTCTTT.

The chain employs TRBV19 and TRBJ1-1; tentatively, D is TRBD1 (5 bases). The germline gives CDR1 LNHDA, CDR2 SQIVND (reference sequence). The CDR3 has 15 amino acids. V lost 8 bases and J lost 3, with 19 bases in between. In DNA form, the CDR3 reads TGTGCCAGTCACTACCGGCAGGGTATCGACACTGAAGCTTTCTTT. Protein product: CASHYRQGIDTEAFF.

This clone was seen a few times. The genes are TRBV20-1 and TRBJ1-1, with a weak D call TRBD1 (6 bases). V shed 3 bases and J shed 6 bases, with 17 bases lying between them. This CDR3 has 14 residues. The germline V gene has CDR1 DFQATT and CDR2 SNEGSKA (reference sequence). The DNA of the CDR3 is TGCAGTGCTAGTGTACAGGGTTGGGCCGCTGAAGCTTTCTTT. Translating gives CSASVQGWAAEAFF.

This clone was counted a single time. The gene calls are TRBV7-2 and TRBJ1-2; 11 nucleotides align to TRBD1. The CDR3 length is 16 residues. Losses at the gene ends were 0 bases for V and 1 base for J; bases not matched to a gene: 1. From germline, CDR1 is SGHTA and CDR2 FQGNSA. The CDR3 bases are TGTGCCAGCAGCTTAGCCGGGACAGGGGGTAACTATGGCTACACCTTC. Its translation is CASSLAGTGGNYGYTF.

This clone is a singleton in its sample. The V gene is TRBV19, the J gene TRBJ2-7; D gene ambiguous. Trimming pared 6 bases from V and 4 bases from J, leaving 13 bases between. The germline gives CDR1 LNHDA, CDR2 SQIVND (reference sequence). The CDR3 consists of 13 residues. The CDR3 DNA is TGTGCCAGTAGCTCCGTTCTTTCTTACGAGCAGTACTTC. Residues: CASSSVLSYEQYF.

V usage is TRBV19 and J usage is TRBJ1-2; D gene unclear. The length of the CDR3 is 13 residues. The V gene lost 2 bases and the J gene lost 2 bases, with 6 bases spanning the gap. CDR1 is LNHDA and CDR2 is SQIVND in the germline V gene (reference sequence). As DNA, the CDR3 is TGTGCCAGTAGTATATCCGCGAACTATGGCTACACCTTC. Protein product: CASSISANYGYTF.

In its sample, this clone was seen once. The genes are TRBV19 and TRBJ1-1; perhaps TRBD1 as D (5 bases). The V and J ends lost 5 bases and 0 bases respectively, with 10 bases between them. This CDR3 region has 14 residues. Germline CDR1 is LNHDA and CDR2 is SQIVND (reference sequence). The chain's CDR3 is CASSFQDMNTEAFF. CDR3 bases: TGTGCCAGTAGTTTTCAGGACATGAACACTGAAGCTTTCTTT. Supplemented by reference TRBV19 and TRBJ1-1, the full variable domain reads DGGITQSPKYLFRKEGQNVTLSCEQNLNHDAMYWYRQDPGQGLRLIYYSQIVNDFQKGDIAEGYSVSREKKESFPLTVTSAQKNPTAFYLCASSFQDMNTEAFFGQGTRLTVV.